The sample holds a few counts of the clone carrying this TCR beta chain. The CDR3 length is 12 residues. From germline, CDR1 is SGDLS and CDR2 YYNGEE. J was trimmed by 12 bases and V by 6 bases; bases with no gene match: 7. TCRdb keeps only in-frame clones here, not all; method: immunoSEQ multiplex PCR. Here the sample spans around 110,000 clones, about 90% being singletons. The data belong to a study of T cell responses to AZD1222 COVID-19 vaccine. The sequencing here drew on peripheral blood, taken 28 days after the second AZD1222 dose. This receptor was identified in an adult who received the AZD1222 COVID-19 vaccine. J is TRBJ2-3 and V is TRBV9; 10 bases agree with TRBD2. The CDR3 here is CASNPTSGAQYF. CDR3 nucleotides: TGTGCCAGCAACCCAACTAGCGGGGCTCAGTATTTT.